This T cell receptor beta chain was captured in a study of graft-versus-host responses after intestinal transplantation. For the study at large: Once they had received anti-thymocyte globulin induction, all recipients took tacrolimus and steroids for 2 to 4 years.

A note on this clone: Its antigen is currently unknown.

Clones were read by immunoSEQ multiplex PCR, and TCRdb kept only the in-frame ones, dropping some. Seen here are 35,000 to 45,000 clones, about 95% observed once, and the top ten hold around 0.2%. Findings and caveats of the study: Detected in recipient marrow were GvH clones, some of which were first observed in ileum or blood. Levels of circulating GvH clones at their peak were associated with early post-transplant HvG declines. Across patients carrying graft-donor T cell macrochimerism, allografts held high graft-versus-host to host-versus-graft clonal ratios.

This sequence originates from a human donor who was the organ donor for an intestinal transplant. The input for sequencing was unstimulated CD8+ T cells sorted from spleen or lymph node cells, taken before transplant.

The CDR3 region is CASSLDRGAATNEKLFF. CDR3 DNA: TGTGCCAGCAGCTTAGACAGGGGGGCTGCAACTAATGAAAAACTGTTTTTT. The chain recombines TRBV7-2 with TRBJ1-4, with 8 bases lining up with TRBD1. Unmatched junction bases numbered 4, after V lost 1 base and J lost 0 bases. Germline V gives CDR1 SGHTA, CDR2 FQGNSA. The CDR3 consists of 17 residues.